The 32 T cell receptor beta chains in this list originate from one sample, sequenced in a study of cytomegalovirus exposure and HLA in healthy donors. PCR amplification relied on 60 Vbeta primers (plus 13 Jbeta primers). TCRdb keeps only in-frame clones here, not all; method: immunoSEQ multiplex PCR. The table has some 120,000 clones, around 80% seen once. Sequencing was performed on PBMCs. Receptors were obtained from a man aged 25-45 years in good health and CMV-seronegative.

The CDR3, as DNA: TGTGCCATCAGTCCAAAGGGGACAGGGGGCGGCTACACCTTC. Its protein product is CAISPKGTGGGYTF. The gene calls are TRBV10-3 and TRBJ1-2; 12 nucleotides agree with TRBD1. CDR1 ENHRY and CDR2 SYGVKD come from the germline V gene. Unmatched junction bases numbered 6, after V lost 5 bases and J lost 8 bases. The CDR3 is made up of 14 amino acids.

The gene calls are TRBV2 and TRBJ2-3; D gene ambiguous. The germline V and J ends were trimmed by 7 bases and 1 base, with 12 bases remaining between them. CDR3 length: 14 residues. CDR1 is SNHLY, CDR2 FYNNEI, per germline. The chain's CDR3 is CASKSLDGTDTQYF. The CDR3 DNA reads as TGTGCCAGCAAGAGTCTCGATGGCACAGATACGCAGTATTTT.

The chain employs TRBV29-1 and TRBJ2-3; weak D call: TRBD2 (5 bases). The V end lost 8 bases, the J end lost 0 bases, and 15 bases lay between the germline ends. Looked up from germline, CDR1 is SQVTM and CDR2 is ANQGSEA. This CDR3 comprises 14 residues. CDR3 nucleotides: TGCAGCCCTAGGACTGAACCTAGCACAGATACGCAGTATTTT. Translated: CSPRTEPSTDTQYF.

V and J are TRBV28 and TRBJ1-5; a possible D gene is TRBD1 (5 bases). Germline lookup yields CDR1 MDHEN and CDR2 SYDVKM. V dropped 6 bases and J dropped 0 bases, with 18 bases sitting between them. The CDR3 is 17 amino acids. In DNA, the CDR3 is TGTGCCAGCAGCCTAACTGCGGGGCTTGATAGCAATCAGCCCCAGCATTTT. Translation: CASSLTAGLDSNQPQHF.

The J gene is TRBJ1-1, the V gene TRBV7-6, with 8 bases matching TRBD1. V dropped 5 bases and J dropped 4; count of bases not matched to a gene: 6. The V gene's germline CDR1 is SGHVS and CDR2 FNYEAQ. The CDR3 spans 14 residues. CDR3 loop: CASSAGQGSTEAFF. The CDR3 DNA sequence: TGTGCCAGCAGCGCAGGACAGGGCAGCACTGAAGCTTTCTTT.

This clone was detected only a few times. Here the CDR3 reads CASSFQGLADTNTGELFF. CDR3 coding DNA: TGTGCCAGCAGTTTCCAGGGACTAGCGGATACGAACACCGGGGAGCTGTTTTTT. The chain combines TRBV27 with TRBJ2-2; 11 bases are shared with TRBD2. CDR1 MNHEY and CDR2 SMNVEV come from the germline V gene (reference sequence). V gave up 3 bases and J gave up 0 bases; unmatched junction bases: 6. This CDR3 comprises 18 residues.

The genes are TRBV28 and TRBJ2-7; maybe TRBD2 (6 bases). Trimming stripped 7 bases from V and 6 bases from J, with 22 bases between. CDR3 length: 15 residues. Germline values: CDR1 MDHEN, CDR2 SYDVKM. CDR3 DNA sequence: TGTGCCAGCAAAGCCCACGGGGGTGGCCCTCTCGAGCAGTACTTC. Translating gives CASKAHGGGPLEQYF.

The chain recombines TRBV28 with TRBJ1-4; the D gene is possibly TRBD1 (5 bases). V shed 5 bases and J shed 7 bases, with 11 bases lying between them. From germline, CDR1 is MDHEN and CDR2 SYDVKM. This CDR3 is built from 13 residues. DNA for the CDR3: TGTGCCAGCAGTGCTGGGGGGAGTGAAAAACTGTTTTTT. Encoded protein: CASSAGGSEKLFF. The complete variable domain, with remaining parts taken from reference TRBV28 and TRBJ1-4, reads DVKVTQSSRYLVKRTGEKVFLECVQDMDHENMFWYRQDPGLGLRLIYFSYDVKMKEKGDIPEGYSVSREKKERFSLILESASTNQTSMYLCASSAGGSEKLFFGSGTQLSVL.

There are a few counts of this clone. CDR3 sequence reads: CASSLGSGANYGYTF. In DNA form, the CDR3 reads TGCGCCAGCAGCTTGGGATCAGGGGCTAACTATGGCTACACCTTC. The chain employs TRBV5-1 and TRBJ1-2; TRBD1 is a possible D gene (6 bases). Germline assignment: CDR1 SGHRS and CDR2 YFSETQ. V was trimmed by 0 bases and J by 0 bases, leaving 9 bases between them. CDR3 size: 15 residues. The entire variable domain, with the rest obtained from reference TRBV5-1 and TRBJ1-2, is as follows: KAGVTQTPRYLIKTRGQQVTLSCSPISGHRSVSWYQQTPGQGLQFLFEYFSETQRNKGNFPGRFSGRQFSNSRSEMNVSTLELGDSALYLCASSLGSGANYGYTFGSGTRLTVV.

This chain uses TRBV10-1 with TRBJ2-2; a weak D match, TRBD1 (6 bases). With 6 bases removed from V and 2 bases from J, the gap between germline ends came to 10 bases. The CDR3 loop spans 14 amino acids. The germline gives CDR1 WNHNN, CDR2 SYGVQD (reference sequence). The CDR3 loop is CASRRTDNTGELFF. The DNA of the CDR3 is TGCGCCAGCAGGAGGACAGACAACACCGGGGAGCTGTTTTTT.

This clone has just a few counts. The rearrangement uses TRBV4-3 and TRBJ1-4; 9 nucleotides line up with TRBD1. The CDR3 loop spans 17 amino acids. The junction had 11 bases not matched to a gene; V was cut back by 3 bases and J by 6 bases. The germline V gene has CDR1 LGHNA and CDR2 YSLEER. The CDR3 spells CASSQSTFGQGYEKLFF. Written as DNA, the CDR3 is TGCGCCAGCAGCCAGTCCACCTTCGGACAGGGGTATGAAAAACTGTTTTTT.

V is TRBV7-8 and J is TRBJ2-3, with a weak D call TRBD1 (6 bases). The germline V gene encodes CDR1 SGHVS and CDR2 FQNEAQ. The length of the CDR3 is 16 residues. V dropped 5 bases and J dropped 2 bases, with 17 bases sitting between them. This CDR3 reads CASSPRQGSYTDTQYF. For the CDR3, the DNA is TGTGCCAGCAGCCCACGGCAGGGGAGTTACACAGATACGCAGTATTTT.

In this sample, this clone turned up once. One junction end does not reproduce the germline sequence, and a read error may be involved. In DNA, the CDR3 is TGTGCCGGCAGCCAAGAGGATTTTGGACAAACGAACACTGAAGCTTTCTTT. Translated: CAGSQEDFGQTNTEAFF. V usage is TRBV14 and J usage is TRBJ1-1; D possibly corresponds to TRBD1 (5 bases). This CDR3 is 17 amino acids long. CDR1 and CDR2 from the germline V gene are SGHDN and FVKESK.

The chain employs TRBV2 and TRBJ2-5, with 12 bases aligning to TRBD2. Looked up from germline, CDR1 is SNHLY and CDR2 is FYNNEI. The V segment lost 6 bases and the J segment 5 bases; nucleotides outside the gene matches: 4. The CDR3 runs 14 residues. This CDR3 reads CASRTGTSGETQYF. The CDR3 region has the DNA TGTGCCAGCAGGACCGGGACTAGCGGGGAGACCCAGTACTTC.

The rearrangement links TRBV7-9 to TRBJ1-1; D not certain. The germline CDR1 and CDR2 sequences are SEHNR and FQNEAQ (reference sequence). V lost 6 bases to trimming and J lost 0 bases, with 8 bases between them. There are 13 residues in the CDR3. DNA for the CDR3: TGTGCCAGCAGTTCCACGGTGAACACTGAAGCTTTCTTT. As protein: CASSSTVNTEAFF. Full variable domain (missing parts from reference TRBV7-9 and TRBJ1-1): DTGVSQNPRHKITKRGQNVTFRCDPISEHNRLYWYRQTLGQGPEFLTYFQNEAQLEKSRLLSDRFSAERPKGSFSTLEIQRTEQGDSAMYLCASSSTVNTEAFFGQGTRLTVV.

CDR3: CASSRGGRNGYTF. The DNA for the CDR3 is TGTGCCAGCAGCCGCGGGGGTAGAAATGGCTACACCTTC. V gene TRBV7-2 combines with J gene TRBJ1-2; a weak D match, TRBD1 (5 bases). With 5 bases removed from V and 6 bases from J, the gap between germline ends came to 13 bases. Germline loops: CDR1 SGHTA, CDR2 FQGNSA. This CDR3 is built from 13 residues.

The chain links TRBV29-1 to TRBJ1-1; tentative D call: TRBD1 (6 bases). The germline gives CDR1 SQVTM, CDR2 ANQGSEA. CDR3 length: 14 residues. V dropped 4 bases and J dropped 4 bases, with 16 bases sitting between them. For the CDR3, the DNA is TGCAGCGTTGGGTTCGGGCAGGGGAGCACTGAAGCTTTCTTT. Its translation: CSVGFGQGSTEAFF.

As regards this clone: In the same sample, other DNA sequences code for this CDR3. This rearrangement joins TRBV27 to TRBJ1-5; 9 nucleotides agree with TRBD1. CDR3 length equals 17 residues. The germline V gene encodes CDR1 MNHEY and CDR2 SMNVEV (reference sequence). The V segment lost 5 bases and the J segment 10 bases; nucleotides outside the gene matches: 18. The CDR3 DNA sequence: TGTGCCAGCAGTCCCTCGCCTGGACAGGGGCGGGTTCAACCCCAGCATTTT. Its translation is CASSPSPGQGRVQPQHF.

This clone was seen just once. The rearrangement uses TRBV27 and TRBJ2-7, with 8 nucleotides matching TRBD1. This CDR3 is built from 15 residues. The J segment lost 0 bases and the V segment lost 1 base, leaving 2 bases of the junction unmatched. CDR1 and CDR2 from the germline V gene are MNHEY and SMNVEV (reference sequence). The CDR3 is CASSLLGQDSYEQYF. CDR3 bases: TGTGCCAGCAGTTTATTGGGACAGGACTCCTACGAGCAGTACTTC.

This clone came up a few times. The chain uses TRBV18 and TRBJ1-2, with D possibly matching TRBD1 (5 bases). V shed 8 bases and J shed 8 bases, with 21 bases lying between them. CDR1 KGHSH and CDR2 LQKENI come from the germline V gene. CDR3 length: 14 amino acids. The CDR3 protein is CASAGTGVDRGYTF. The CDR3 region has the DNA TGTGCCAGCGCCGGGACGGGGGTTGATAGAGGCTACACCTTC. Together with reference TRBV18 and TRBJ1-2, the CDR3 gives the full variable domain: NAGVMQNPRHLVRRRGQEARLRCSPMKGHSHVYWYRQLPEEGLKFMVYLQKENIIDESGMPKERFSAEFPKEGPSILRIQQVVRGDSAAYFCASAGTGVDRGYTFGSGTRLTVV.

The V gene is TRBV7-7, the J gene TRBJ2-2; perhaps TRBD1 as D (7 bases). The germline V and J ends were trimmed by 2 bases and 0 bases, with 16 bases remaining between them. In germline, CDR1 is SSHAT, CDR2 FNYEAQ (reference sequence). The CDR3 is made up of 18 amino acids. CDR3 nucleotides: TGTGCCAGCAGCTTACGCGGAGGGGGCGCCGCGAACACCGGGGAGCTGTTTTTT. Translation gives CASSLRGGGAANTGELFF.

A few counts support this clone. This chain joins TRBV5-6 and TRBJ2-3; 7 bases map to TRBD2. CDR1 and CDR2 (germline): SGHDT, YYEEEE. The CDR3 is 15 residues long. After removal of 2 bases from V and 0 bases from J, the junction contained 3 bases not matched to a gene. CDR3 loop: CASSLTSDSTDTQYF. The CDR3 DNA follows: TGTGCCAGCAGCTTAACTAGCGATAGCACAGATACGCAGTATTTT.

The V and J genes are TRBV27 and TRBJ1-6, with 7 bases lining up with TRBD1. The V gene's germline CDR1 is MNHEY and CDR2 SMNVEV (reference sequence). V trimming: 4 bases; J trimming: 8 bases; junction bases outside the gene matches: 11. This CDR3 spans 16 amino acids. The CDR3 DNA is TGTGCCAGCAGTTCTCCTTGGGGGCAGGGGGATTCACCCCTCCACTTT. Residues: CASSSPWGQGDSPLHF.

The rearrangement links TRBV27 to TRBJ2-4; perhaps TRBD2 as D (6 bases). V was trimmed by 3 bases and J by 2 bases, leaving 17 bases between them. This CDR3 has 17 residues. Germline CDR1 and CDR2: MNHEY and SMNVEV (reference sequence). CDR3 sequence: CASSFSPEGWTKNIQYF. The CDR3 nucleotides are TGTGCCAGCAGTTTCTCTCCGGAGGGTTGGACCAAAAACATTCAGTACTTC.

The chain employs TRBV18 and TRBJ2-5, with D possibly matching TRBD1 (6 bases). Gene TRBJ2-7 matches the end of the DNA better, so the J call may be wrong. The V gene's germline CDR1 is KGHSH and CDR2 LQKENI. The CDR3 consists of 12 residues. Here the CDR3 reads CASSGDKNEQYF. The CDR3 DNA sequence: TGTGCCAGCTCAGGGGACAAGAACGAGCAGTACTTC.

CDR3 DNA sequence: TGTGCCAGCAGTCTTTACGGGACAGGACTTATGGGGACTCAGCCCCAGCATTTT. It encodes CASSLYGTGLMGTQPQHF. V usage is TRBV27 and J usage is TRBJ1-5; 8 nucleotides align to TRBD1. Germline CDR1 is MNHEY and CDR2 is SMNVEV (reference sequence). This CDR3 is 18 amino acids long. Trimming removed 5 bases from V and 6 bases from J; junction bases left unmatched: 18.

The chain couples TRBV6-1 to TRBJ2-3, with 7 bases that match TRBD1. The CDR3 is 16 residues long. V lost 3 bases, J lost 0 bases, and 6 bases stayed unmatched. Germline V CDR1 and CDR2: MNHNS, SASEGT. CDR3 sequence reads: CASSEGPGQSTDTQYF. The CDR3 nucleotides are TGTGCCAGCAGTGAGGGGCCGGGACAGAGCACAGATACGCAGTATTTT.

This chain joins TRBV7-9 and TRBJ2-2, with D perhaps matching TRBD2 (5 bases). The CDR3 contains 13 residues. Germline V gives CDR1 SEHNR, CDR2 FQNEAQ (reference sequence). The V gene lost 2 bases and the J gene lost 6 bases, with 7 bases spanning the gap. Here the CDR3 DNA reads TGTGCCAGCAGCTTACGGGGTCCCGGGGAGCTGTTTTTT. Translation gives CASSLRGPGELFF.

The chain uses TRBV5-8 and TRBJ2-5; 12 nucleotides match TRBD1. V trimming: 5 bases; J trimming: 7 bases; junction bases outside the gene matches: 9. The germline gives CDR1 SGHTS, CDR2 YDEGEE. CDR3 size: 15 residues. The CDR3 nucleotides read TGTGCCAGCAGTAAGGGACAGGGGGCTAGGAGGACCCAGTACTTC. This encodes CASSKGQGARRTQYF.

The gene calls are TRBV5-4 and TRBJ1-1, with D hard to call. CDR1 and CDR2 (germline): SGHNT, YYREEE (reference sequence). This CDR3 is 14 amino acids long. Trimming left V 0 bases short and J 0 bases short, with 6 bases between. CDR3 DNA sequence: TGTGCCAGCAGCTTGGACAGCCTGAACACTGAAGCTTTCTTT. Amino acid sequence: CASSLDSLNTEAFF.

Concerning this clone itself: A junction end diverges from the germline sequence, so it may reflect a read error. The chain carries TRBV4-2 and TRBJ2-1; 8 positions agree with TRBD2. Germline V gene sequence: CDR1 LGHNA, CDR2 YNFKEQ. The CDR3 runs to 16 residues. The CDR3 reads CASSHGGGSSYNEQLF. Here the CDR3 DNA reads TGTGCCAGCAGCCACGGCGGGGGGAGCTCCTACAATGAGCAGCTCTTC.

This chain connects TRBV29-1 to TRBJ1-5; 8 bases fit TRBD1. The CDR3 consists of 13 residues. Trimming at V came to 7 bases and at J to 2 bases, leaving 4 bases not matched to a gene. Germline assignment: CDR1 SQVTM and CDR2 ANQGSEA. Written as DNA, the CDR3 is TGCAGCGCCCAGGGGGCAGGCAATCAGCCCCAGCATTTT. This encodes CSAQGAGNQPQHF.